The clone carrying this T cell receptor beta chain showed up just a few times. No antigen is known for it. This CDR3 contains 15 residues. Germline V gene sequence: CDR1 GTSNPN, CDR2 SVGIG (reference sequence). V lost 2 bases and J lost 6; bases outside the gene matches: 10. The entry originates in a study of cytomegalovirus exposure and HLA in healthy donors. General study points: What a later analysis reportedly showed was that an Asian-associated ancestry cluster had fewer N-insertions than the approximately 720-donor mean. It was assumed in the presence/absence analyses that sequencing depth was roughly uniform across donors.

The PCR ran on 60 Vbeta and 13 Jbeta primers. Only in-frame clones appear in the TCRdb table, and some are missing; sequencing was by immunoSEQ multiplex PCR. The sample has 140,000 or so clones; 88% are singletons. V usage is TRBV30 and J usage is TRBJ2-3, with 8 bases fitting TRBD2. The clonotype originates from a woman aged 40 to 49 in good health and CMV-seronegative. The sequencing input was PBMCs. In nucleotides, the CDR3 is TGTGCCTGGAGTATCGCGGGAGGCTCTGTTGATACGCAGTATTTT. Translated: CAWSIAGGSVDTQYF.